This TCR beta chain was obtained from a study of blood T cell repertoires in COVID-19. Turning to the study itself: From the United States, Italy and Spain came samples of acute and convalescent COVID-19. Sample material is recorded as cDNA or gDNA derived from T cells, B-cell-depleted T cells, or PBMCs.

Original data processing: Amplification with reference gene primers provided the estimates of nucleated cell counts. Sequencing used immunoSEQ multiplex PCR; TCRdb keeps in-frame clones, though not all of them. The V and J calls and clone size are taken from that table; D and trimming were inferred from the DNA. The repertoire holds some 670,000 clones, with 80% to 90% as singletons. The CDR3 length is 15 residues. V lost 0 bases to trimming and J lost 5 bases; unmatched junction nucleotides: 6. The V gene's germline CDR1 is SGHRS and CDR2 YFSETQ. This TCR was sampled from a woman younger than 30 with acute or convalescent COVID-19. Sample: peripheral blood. The chain employs TRBV5-1 and TRBJ1-1, with 8 nucleotides matching TRBD1. CDR3 region: CASSLAGDRRTEAFF. Here the CDR3 DNA reads TGCGCCAGCAGCTTGGCTGGGGACAGGAGGACTGAAGCTTTCTTT.